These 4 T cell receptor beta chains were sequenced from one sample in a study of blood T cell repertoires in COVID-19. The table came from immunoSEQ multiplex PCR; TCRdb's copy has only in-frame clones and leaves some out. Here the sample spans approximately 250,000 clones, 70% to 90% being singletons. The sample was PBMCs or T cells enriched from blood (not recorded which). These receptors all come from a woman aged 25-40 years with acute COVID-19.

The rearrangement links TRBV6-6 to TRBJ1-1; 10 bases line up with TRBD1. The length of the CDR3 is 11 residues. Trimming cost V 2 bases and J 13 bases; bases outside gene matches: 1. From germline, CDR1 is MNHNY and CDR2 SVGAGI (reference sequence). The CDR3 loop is CASSYGQGDFF. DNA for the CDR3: TGTGCCAGCAGTTACGGACAGGGGGATTTCTTT.

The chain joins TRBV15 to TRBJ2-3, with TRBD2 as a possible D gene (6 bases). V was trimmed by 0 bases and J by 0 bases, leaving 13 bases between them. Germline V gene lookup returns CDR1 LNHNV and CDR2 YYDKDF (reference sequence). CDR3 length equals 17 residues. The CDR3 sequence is CATSREGSGLSTDTQYF. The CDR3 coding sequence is TGTGCCACCAGCAGAGAGGGTAGCGGCCTTAGCACAGATACGCAGTATTTT.

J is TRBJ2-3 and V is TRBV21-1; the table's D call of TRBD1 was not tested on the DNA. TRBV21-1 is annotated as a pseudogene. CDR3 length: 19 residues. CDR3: CASSKAIEIQEATADTQYF. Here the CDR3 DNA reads TGTGCCAGCAGCAAAGCAATTGAGATACAGGAAGCCACAGCAGATACGCAGTATTTT.

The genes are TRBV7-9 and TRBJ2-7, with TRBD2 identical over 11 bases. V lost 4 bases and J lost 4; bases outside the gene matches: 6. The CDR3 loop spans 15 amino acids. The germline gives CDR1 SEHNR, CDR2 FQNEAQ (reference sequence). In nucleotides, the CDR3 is TGTGCCAGCAGCTCTCCGGGACTAGCGGCTTACGAGCAGTACTTC. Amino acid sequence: CASSSPGLAAYEQYF.